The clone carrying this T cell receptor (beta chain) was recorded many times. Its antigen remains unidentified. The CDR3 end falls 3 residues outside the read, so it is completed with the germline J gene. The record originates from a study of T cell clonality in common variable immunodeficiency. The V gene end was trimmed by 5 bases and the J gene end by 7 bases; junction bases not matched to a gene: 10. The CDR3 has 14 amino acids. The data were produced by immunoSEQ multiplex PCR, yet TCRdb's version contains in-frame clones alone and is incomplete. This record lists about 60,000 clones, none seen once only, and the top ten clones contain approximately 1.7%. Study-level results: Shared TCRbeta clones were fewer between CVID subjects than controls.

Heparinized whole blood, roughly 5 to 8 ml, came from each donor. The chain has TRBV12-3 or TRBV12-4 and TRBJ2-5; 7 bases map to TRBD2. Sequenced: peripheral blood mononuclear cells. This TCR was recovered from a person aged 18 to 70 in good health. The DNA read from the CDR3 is TGTGCCAGCAGTCCTCGCGCGGGGGAGGGGACC. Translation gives CASSPRAGEGT. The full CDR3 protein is CASSPRAGEGTQYF.